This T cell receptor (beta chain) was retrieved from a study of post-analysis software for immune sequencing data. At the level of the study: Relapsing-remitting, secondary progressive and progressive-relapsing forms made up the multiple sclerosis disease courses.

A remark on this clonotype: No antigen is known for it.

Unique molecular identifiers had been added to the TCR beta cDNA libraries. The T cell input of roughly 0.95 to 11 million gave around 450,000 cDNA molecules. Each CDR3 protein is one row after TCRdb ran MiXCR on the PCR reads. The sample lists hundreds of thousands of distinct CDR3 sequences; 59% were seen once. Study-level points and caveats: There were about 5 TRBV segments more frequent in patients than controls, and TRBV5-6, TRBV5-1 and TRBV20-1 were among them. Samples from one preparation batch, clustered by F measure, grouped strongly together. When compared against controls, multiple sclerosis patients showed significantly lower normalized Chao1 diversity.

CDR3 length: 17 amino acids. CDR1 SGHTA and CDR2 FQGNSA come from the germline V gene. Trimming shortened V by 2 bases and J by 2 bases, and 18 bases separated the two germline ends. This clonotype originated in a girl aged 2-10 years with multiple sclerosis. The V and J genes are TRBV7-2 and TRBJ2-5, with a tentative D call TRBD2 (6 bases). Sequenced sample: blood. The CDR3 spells CASSLFSWGDRQETQYF. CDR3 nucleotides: TGTGCCAGCAGCTTATTTTCATGGGGGGACCGGCAAGAGACCCAGTACTTC. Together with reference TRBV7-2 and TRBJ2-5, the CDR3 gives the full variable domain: GAGVSQSPSNKVTEKGKDVELRCDPISGHTALYWYRQSLGQGLEFLIYFQGNSAPDKSGLPSDRFSAERTGGSVSTLTIQRTQQEDSAVYLCASSLFSWGDRQETQYFGPGTRLLVL.